A single TCR beta chain is shown here with its context. The antigen this receptor binds is unknown. Nothing much larger sits one base from this clone, and base qualities are not available. The TCR beta CDR3 regions were amplified from RNA transcripts. The first round of RT-PCR for the TCR CDR3 was performed with the HTBI primer set and the Qiagen OneStep RT-PCR kit. Libraries were constructed in a second round of multiplex PCR, after which size selection and purification were carried out. Paired-end sequencing of the libraries was performed with 100 bp reads on an Illumina HiSeq2000. The original methods were these. SOAPnuke was used to process the raw data, with reads discarded if the reads contained adapters or uncalled bases, had a mean Phred below 15, or lacked an exact constant-primer or identifier match. COPE v1.2.5 was used to merge high-quality paired reads, and clonotypes were defined as unique nucleotide sequences. Clonotypes were aligned to IMGT TRBV, TRBD and TRBJ reference segments using MiTCR v1.1. Analysis was restricted to V-J combinations with a frequency above 0.0001, which covered about 99% of repertoires. A TCS score was defined as the ratio of F50 (clonal expansion) to E x V (chaos), with BLOSUM62-based TCRdist applied between CDR3 peptides within each V-J. Welch's t-statistics and random forest reduced 500 to 550 V-J features to roughly 13, which were used in a naive Bayes classifier (R e1071). The similarity between thyroid and blood repertoires was quantified using the Morisita-Horn index. TCRdb ran its own pipeline on the public reads, namely fastp trimming at Q25 and MiXCR clone calling, and kept in-frame beta chains. Rows matching on CDR3 protein sequence are summarized as one entry with the most common DNA and genes. The V and J calls here are based on TCRdb, not the publication. This sample comprises about 610,000 distinct CDR3 sequences, 35% to 55% of them detected only once. The leading ten clones occupy around 7.7% of the sample.

This record belongs to a study of T cells in Graves' hyperthyroidism and ophthalmopathy (dated by TCRdb to about 2019). The study in broad terms: TCR V-J signatures able to tell the groups apart were searched for in a discovery cohort of some 97 patients, of whom over 40 had Graves' ophthalmopathy and about 55 had stable Graves' hyperthyroidism. After sampling, hyperthyroidism patients received methimazole starting at 30 mg daily, and ophthalmopathy patients received high-dose intravenous methylprednisolone. The 100 discovery patients were randomly split 7:3 into training and test sets. TCR Vbeta CDR3 sequencing of roughly 140 peripheral blood samples (43 ophthalmopathy, roughly 74 hyperthyroidism and some 17 progressor patients) is reported in the paper. Whether ophthalmopathy could be predicted prospectively was tested in an independent validation cohort made up of under 20 hyperthyroidism patients plus 17 patients who later progressed to ophthalmopathy. Thyroid tissue and blood T-cell repertoires from six Graves' hyperthyroidism patients were also compared in the study. The full study reports these points: In validation, progression to ophthalmopathy was predicted by the model with 70.59% sensitivity and 72.22% specificity, a median of approximately 6.5 months before onset. In cross-validation, a model built on a 13 V-J signature told ophthalmopathy apart from stable hyperthyroidism with 87.88% sensitivity and roughly 82% specificity, and in testing the same model reached 80%/75%. No statistical method was used to fix the sample size in advance, and group allocation was not hidden from the investigators. Most expanded thyroid clonotypes (frequency above 0.001) were also detected in blood, suggesting blood repertoires may reflect thyroid immune responses.

The CDR3 spans 15 residues, from the cysteine through the phenylalanine. Only the CDR3 portion is preserved as DNA: 45 bases, with reading frame beginning at the first base. According to the germline V gene (reference sequence), CDR1 reads WNHNN and CDR2 reads SYGVQD. V is cut back by 0 bases and J by 0 bases, with 0 bases in the junction unmatched. Stable Graves' hyperthyroidism was defined as the absence of progression to ophthalmopathy over 18 months of follow-up. The hyperthyroidism patients were between 18 and 65 years old and newly diagnosed, with a disease duration of less than 2 months. Exclusion was applied to patients with uncontrolled infections, other autoimmune diseases, pregnancy or lactation. Clinical symptoms, serum thyroxine and TRAb, thyroid ultrasound, and orbital computed tomography formed the basis for the diagnoses. Trizol reagent was used to extract total RNA, and RNA quality was then checked on an Agilent 2100 Bioanalyzer.

The V gene is TRBV10-1 and the J gene is TRBJ2-5; 8 junctional bases match TRBD2. The sequencing input was peripheral blood or thyroid tissue (not recorded which). This sequence originates from a woman between 18 and 29 years old with Graves' hyperthyroidism. The CDR3 region has the sequence CASSESAGDQETQYF. The DNA sequence is TGCGCCAGCAGTGAGTCAGCGGGAGACCAAGAGACCCAGTACTTC.